The 29 T cell receptor beta chains reported below all come from one sample, sequenced in a study of T-cell reconstitution after alpha-beta-depleted transplantation in children. Unique molecular identifiers were used in preparing the TCRbeta library. TCRdb recomputed calls from the PCR reads with MiXCR, one row per CDR3 protein. The profile shows approximately 490,000 distinct CDR3 sequences, more than 9% of them singletons. The sample consisted of PBMCs, taken before TCRalphabeta/CD19-depleted stem cell transplant. All receptors come from a child aged 2-15 years with inherited bone marrow failure, due to receive a stem cell transplant.

This clonotype was observed many times. The CDR3: CASSLASTSEQFF. Written as DNA, the CDR3 is TGCGCCAGCAGCTTGGCCTCGACTTCTGAGCAGTTCTTC. This chain joins TRBV5-1 and TRBJ2-1; D not certain. Germline loops: CDR1 SGHRS, CDR2 YFSETQ. The CDR3 is 13 amino acids. V lost 0 bases, J lost 9 bases, and 10 bases lay in between.

This clonotype was counted ten times or more. The V call is TRBV27, the J call TRBJ2-7; the D gene is possibly TRBD2 (5 bases). Germline CDR1 MNHEY, CDR2 SMNVEV (reference sequence). The CDR3 loop spans 15 amino acids. The germline V and J ends were trimmed by 5 bases and 5 bases, with 19 bases remaining between them. The DNA for the CDR3 is TGTGCCAGCAGTCCCCTGGTGCGAGGGTCCCACGAGCAGTACTTC. It yields the protein CASSPLVRGSHEQYF.

This clonotype was counted many times. The rearrangement joins TRBV12-3 or TRBV12-4 to TRBJ2-1, with 9 bases aligning to TRBD2. V lost 6 bases, J lost 7 bases, and 13 bases stayed unmatched. The CDR3 sequence is 16 residues long. The CDR3, as DNA: TGTGCCAGCAGGCCCTCGTGGCTAGCGGGAACTAATGAGCAGTTCTTC. Amino acid sequence: CASRPSWLAGTNEQFF.

This clonotype was counted ten times or more. The chain employs TRBV5-1 and TRBJ1-2; D not resolved. The CDR3 length is 15 residues. Trimming stripped 0 bases from V and 5 bases from J, with 14 bases between. Germline assignment: CDR1 SGHRS and CDR2 YFSETQ. CDR3 amino acids: CASSLVPGSEYGYTF. The DNA of the CDR3 is TGCGCCAGCAGCTTGGTTCCGGGGTCGGAGTATGGCTACACCTTC.

Many counts were recorded for this clonotype. The J gene is TRBJ2-1, the V gene TRBV7-2; no clear D. CDR1 and CDR2 from the germline V gene are SGHTA and FQGNSA. This CDR3 region has 13 residues. Trimming took 1 base from V and 8 from J, leaving 9 bases between them. The CDR3 sequence is CASSLVSLDEQFF. For the CDR3, the DNA is TGTGCCAGCAGCTTAGTGTCACTGGATGAGCAGTTCTTC.

This clonotype was observed many times. The rearrangement links TRBV10-3 to TRBJ2-3; 8 bases align to TRBD1. The V segment lost 5 bases and the J segment 4 bases; nucleotides outside the gene matches: 5. Germline loops: CDR1 ENHRY, CDR2 SYGVKD. The CDR3 is 14 residues long. CDR3 coding DNA: TGTGCCATCAGTTCTGACAGGGGCGCAGATACGCAGTATTTT. Amino acid sequence: CAISSDRGADTQYF.

This clonotype was found many times. One end of the junction varies from germline; a read error may be responsible. The V and J genes are TRBV4-3 and TRBJ2-2, with 7 nucleotides matching TRBD1. The CDR3 is 15 residues long. The germline V gene has CDR1 LGHNA and CDR2 YSLEER. CDR3 protein: CASSQDRANTGELFF. The CDR3 DNA sequence: TGCGCCAGCAGTCAAGACAGGGCGAACACCGGGGAGCTGTTTTTT.

This chain uses TRBV20-1 with TRBJ1-2, with TRBD1 identical over 9 bases. The germline gives CDR1 DFQATT, CDR2 SNEGSKA (reference sequence). The trim removed 6 bases at V and 4 bases at J, leaving 21 bases unmatched. The CDR3 contains 18 residues. Written as DNA, the CDR3 is TGCAGTGCGAGGGACAGGGCCCTATGGGGACGCAGTGGCTATGGCTACACCTTC. Encoded protein: CSARDRALWGRSGYGYTF.

This clonotype showed up many times. This rearrangement joins TRBV4-3 to TRBJ1-3; D might be TRBD1 (5 bases). CDR3 length equals 17 residues. From germline, CDR1 is LGHNA and CDR2 YSLEER. With 6 bases removed from V and 0 bases from J, the gap between germline ends came to 18 bases. CDR3 in amino acids: CASSPEPGPFSGNTIYF. The CDR3 nucleotides read TGCGCCAGCAGTCCAGAGCCGGGGCCATTCTCTGGAAACACCATATATTTT.

This clonotype was observed a handful of times. CDR3 protein: CASSPWTGYQETQYF. The CDR3 nucleotides are TGTGCCAGTAGTCCGTGGACAGGGTACCAAGAGACCCAGTACTTC. This chain uses TRBV19 with TRBJ2-5; 8 positions agree with TRBD1. There are 15 residues in the CDR3. V dropped 5 bases and J dropped 0; count of bases not matched to a gene: 5. In germline, CDR1 is LNHDA, CDR2 SQIVND (reference sequence).

Points on this clonotype: A much larger clone lies one base from this, so it may be a read error. The V call is TRBV4-2, the J call TRBJ1-3, with TRBD1 matching 7 bases. The germline V gene encodes CDR1 LGHNA and CDR2 YNFKEQ. CDR3 length: 16 amino acids. In DNA, the CDR3 is TGTGCCAGCAGCAAAGAAGGGGGCAGCTCTGGAAACACCATATATTTT. Translating gives CASSKEGGSSGNTIYF.

The chain carries TRBV30 and TRBJ2-1; 13 nucleotides line up with TRBD2. Germline V gene sequence: CDR1 GTSNPN, CDR2 SVGIG (reference sequence). The ends lost 2 bases at V and 4 bases at J; junction bases unmatched: 5. The CDR3 covers 16 residues. Here the CDR3 DNA reads TGTGCCTGGAGTACTGGACTAGCGGGAGCTTACAATGAGCAGTTCTTC. It encodes CAWSTGLAGAYNEQFF. Supplemented by reference TRBV30 and TRBJ2-1, the full variable domain reads SQTIHQWPATLVQPVGSPLSLECTVEGTSNPNLYWYRQAAGRGLQLLFYSVGIGQISSEVPQNLSASRPQDRQFILSSKKLLLSDSGFYLCAWSTGLAGAYNEQFFGPGTRLTVL.

In this sample, this clonotype turned up many times. The chain recombines TRBV7-8 with TRBJ2-1; 10 bases are shared with TRBD2. After removal of 5 bases from V and 4 bases from J, the junction contained 17 bases not matched to a gene. The CDR3 sequence is 19 residues long. The germline gives CDR1 SGHVS, CDR2 FQNEAQ. As DNA, the CDR3 is TGTGCCAGCAGCCCCAAGGACAGACTACTAGCGGGATCGTACAATGAGCAGTTCTTC. This translates into CASSPKDRLLAGSYNEQFF.

A word on this clonotype: Given a much more abundant clone one base away, this may be a read error. CDR3 coding DNA: TGTGCCAGCACCCAACGGGGCGGGAATACCACAGATACGCAGTATTTT. Protein product: CASTQRGGNTTDTQYF. J is TRBJ2-3 and V is TRBV6-7; D may be TRBD2 (6 bases). Being an ORF, TRBV6-7 has a function that is uncertain. The CDR3 covers 16 residues. The ends were cut back, 7 bases at V and 2 bases at J, with 19 bases in the middle.

This clonotype showed up many times. The CDR3 reads CASSKLEETQYF. CDR3 DNA: TGTGCCAGCAGCAAGCTGGAAGAGACCCAGTACTTC. J is TRBJ2-5 and V is TRBV21-1. TRBV21-1 is listed as a pseudogene. CDR3 length: 12 amino acids.

V gene TRBV3-1 combines with J gene TRBJ2-5; 9 bases agree with TRBD2. The germline CDR1 and CDR2 sequences are LGHDT and YNNKEL (reference sequence). V was pared by 10 bases and J by 1 base, with 19 bases of the junction left unmatched. This CDR3 is 18 amino acids long. The CDR3 coding sequence is TGTGCCATCAGTTTAAAGCGGCTAGCGGGGACCCTCCAAGAGACCCAGTACTTC. Residues: CAISLKRLAGTLQETQYF.

This clonotype was seen a handful of times. The rearrangement joins TRBV28 to TRBJ1-2, with 9 nucleotides matching TRBD1. The germline gives CDR1 MDHEN, CDR2 SYDVKM. Trimming took 5 bases from V and 5 from J; bases not matched to a gene: 12. The CDR3 sequence is 16 residues long. As DNA, the CDR3 is TGTGCCAGCAGTAAGGGGTCCGGACAGGGGAGGTATGGCTACACCTTC. Amino acids: CASSKGSGQGRYGYTF.

In its sample, this clonotype was seen many times. The chain employs TRBV10-3 and TRBJ1-2; D might be TRBD1 (5 bases). The germline V gene has CDR1 ENHRY and CDR2 SYGVKD. Trimming removed 6 bases at V and 4 bases at J, with 15 bases between. The CDR3 is 14 residues long. In DNA form, the CDR3 reads TGTGCCATCAGCTCCGGTTGGGGGAGCTATGGCTACACCTTC. The encoded protein is CAISSGWGSYGYTF.

There are a few counts of this clonotype. This rearrangement joins TRBV12-3 or TRBV12-4 to TRBJ2-1; TRBD1 agrees at 7 bases. CDR3 length equals 13 residues. J was trimmed by 4 bases and V by 6 bases; bases with no gene match: 3. The chain's CDR3 is CASRGQTYNEQFF. The CDR3 DNA reads TGTGCCAGCAGGGGACAGACTTACAATGAGCAGTTCTTC.

The chain uses TRBV11-2 and TRBJ1-4; tentative D call: TRBD1 (5 bases). The CDR3 extends over 18 amino acids. V shed 2 bases and J shed 2 bases, with 18 bases lying between them. Germline V gives CDR1 SGHAT, CDR2 FQNNGV. The CDR3 DNA follows: TGTGCCAGCAGCTTAAGGCCACCGACTGGGGACACTAATGAAAAACTGTTTTTT. Protein sequence: CASSLRPPTGDTNEKLFF.

This clonotype was counted only a few times. The chain has TRBV19 and TRBJ1-1; the match to TRBD1 covers 8 bases. The CDR3 is made up of 13 amino acids. The germline CDR1 and CDR2 sequences are LNHDA and SQIVND (reference sequence). V was clipped by 4 bases and J by 7 bases; unmatched bases: 5. The CDR3 DNA follows: TGTGCCAGTAGTACGACAGGGGTTGGTGAAGCTTTCTTT. Encoded protein: CASSTTGVGEAFF.

This clonotype was recorded at least ten times. The chain is built from TRBV7-9 and TRBJ2-2; D unresolved. Between the trimmed V and J ends, which lost 1 base and 5 bases, there was a span of 17 bases. From germline, CDR1 is SEHNR and CDR2 FQNEAQ (reference sequence). CDR3 length: 17 residues. The chain's CDR3 is CASSLVGRALRTGELFF. CDR3 DNA sequence: TGTGCCAGCAGCTTAGTCGGTCGGGCTCTAAGAACCGGGGAGCTGTTTTTT.

This clonotype was counted between two and nine times. V and J are TRBV14 and TRBJ2-5; no clear D gene. The length of the CDR3 is 15 residues. V gave up 1 base and J gave up 2 bases, with 11 bases separating them. Germline V gene lookup returns CDR1 SGHDN and CDR2 FVKESK. CDR3 region: CASSQVVGLQETQYF. The CDR3 nucleotides are TGTGCCAGCAGCCAAGTGGTTGGTCTGCAAGAGACCCAGTACTTC.

The genes are TRBV7-9 and TRBJ2-7; 7 bases align to TRBD2. After removal of 1 base from V and 4 bases from J, the junction contained 10 bases not matched to a gene. Germline V gives CDR1 SEHNR, CDR2 FQNEAQ (reference sequence). This CDR3 is 16 amino acids long. CDR3 region: CASSLGFGGRGYEQYF. The CDR3 DNA reads as TGTGCCAGCAGCTTAGGGTTCGGCGGGAGAGGGTACGAGCAGTACTTC. Full variable domain (missing parts from reference TRBV7-9 and TRBJ2-7): DTGVSQNPRHKITKRGQNVTFRCDPISEHNRLYWYRQTLGQGPEFLTYFQNEAQLEKSRLLSDRFSAERPKGSFSTLEIQRTEQGDSAMYLCASSLGFGGRGYEQYFGPGTRLTVT.

At least ten counts were recorded for this clonotype. V and J are TRBV5-1 and TRBJ2-7, with 7 bases aligning to TRBD2. Germline V CDR1 and CDR2: SGHRS, YFSETQ. The CDR3 is 15 residues long. V was pared by 0 bases and J by 2 bases, with 5 bases of the junction left unmatched. This CDR3 reads CASSLALADPYEQYF. The CDR3 coding sequence is TGCGCCAGCAGCTTGGCCCTAGCGGATCCCTACGAGCAGTACTTC.

This clonotype appeared many times. The chain carries TRBV30 and TRBJ1-6; D ambiguous. Trimming pared 1 base from V and 10 bases from J, leaving 8 bases between. This CDR3 spans 12 amino acids. CDR1 and CDR2 (germline): GTSNPN, SVGIG (reference sequence). Here the CDR3 reads CAWSEDGSPLHF. For the CDR3, the DNA is TGTGCCTGGAGTGAGGACGGGTCACCCCTCCACTTT.

This clonotype appeared a few times. The genes are TRBV20-1 and TRBJ2-3; the D is unclear. There are 14 residues in the CDR3. Between the trimmed V and J ends, which lost 3 bases and 4 bases, there was a span of 14 bases. Germline values: CDR1 DFQATT, CDR2 SNEGSKA (reference sequence). CDR3 residues: CSASLGPAPDTQYF. The CDR3 nucleotides read TGCAGTGCTAGCCTTGGACCCGCCCCAGATACGCAGTATTTT.

This clonotype showed up many times. The chain employs TRBV4-2 and TRBJ1-2, with no clear D. V shed 3 bases and J shed 4 bases, with 12 bases lying between them. This CDR3 is built from 14 residues. The germline V gene encodes CDR1 LGHNA and CDR2 YNFKEQ. The CDR3 is CASSQGGDSYGYTF. In nucleotides, the CDR3 is TGTGCCAGCAGCCAGGGCGGGGATTCCTATGGCTACACCTTC.

This clonotype was recorded at least ten times. The gene calls are TRBV6-2 or TRBV6-3 and TRBJ2-1; no firm D call. The germline V gene has CDR1 MNHEY and CDR2 SVGEGT. The V end was cut by 2 bases, the J end by 5 bases, with 13 bases between. The CDR3 is 15 residues long. CDR3 region: CASSYPPSGNNEQFF. DNA of the CDR3: TGTGCCAGCAGTTACCCCCCTTCAGGTAACAATGAGCAGTTCTTC.